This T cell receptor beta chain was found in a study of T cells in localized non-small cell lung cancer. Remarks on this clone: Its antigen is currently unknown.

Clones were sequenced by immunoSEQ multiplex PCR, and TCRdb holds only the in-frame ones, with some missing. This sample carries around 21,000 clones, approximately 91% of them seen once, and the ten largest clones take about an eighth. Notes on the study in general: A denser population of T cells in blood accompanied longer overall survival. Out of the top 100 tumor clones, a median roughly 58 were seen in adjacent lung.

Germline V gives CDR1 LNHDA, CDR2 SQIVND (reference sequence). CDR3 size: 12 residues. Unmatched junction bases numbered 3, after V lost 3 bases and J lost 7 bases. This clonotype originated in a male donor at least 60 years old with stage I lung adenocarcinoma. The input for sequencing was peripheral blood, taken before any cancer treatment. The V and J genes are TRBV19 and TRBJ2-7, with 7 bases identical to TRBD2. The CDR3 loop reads CASSMAAGEQYF. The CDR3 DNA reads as TGTGCCAGTAGTATGGCAGCGGGAGAGCAGTACTTC.